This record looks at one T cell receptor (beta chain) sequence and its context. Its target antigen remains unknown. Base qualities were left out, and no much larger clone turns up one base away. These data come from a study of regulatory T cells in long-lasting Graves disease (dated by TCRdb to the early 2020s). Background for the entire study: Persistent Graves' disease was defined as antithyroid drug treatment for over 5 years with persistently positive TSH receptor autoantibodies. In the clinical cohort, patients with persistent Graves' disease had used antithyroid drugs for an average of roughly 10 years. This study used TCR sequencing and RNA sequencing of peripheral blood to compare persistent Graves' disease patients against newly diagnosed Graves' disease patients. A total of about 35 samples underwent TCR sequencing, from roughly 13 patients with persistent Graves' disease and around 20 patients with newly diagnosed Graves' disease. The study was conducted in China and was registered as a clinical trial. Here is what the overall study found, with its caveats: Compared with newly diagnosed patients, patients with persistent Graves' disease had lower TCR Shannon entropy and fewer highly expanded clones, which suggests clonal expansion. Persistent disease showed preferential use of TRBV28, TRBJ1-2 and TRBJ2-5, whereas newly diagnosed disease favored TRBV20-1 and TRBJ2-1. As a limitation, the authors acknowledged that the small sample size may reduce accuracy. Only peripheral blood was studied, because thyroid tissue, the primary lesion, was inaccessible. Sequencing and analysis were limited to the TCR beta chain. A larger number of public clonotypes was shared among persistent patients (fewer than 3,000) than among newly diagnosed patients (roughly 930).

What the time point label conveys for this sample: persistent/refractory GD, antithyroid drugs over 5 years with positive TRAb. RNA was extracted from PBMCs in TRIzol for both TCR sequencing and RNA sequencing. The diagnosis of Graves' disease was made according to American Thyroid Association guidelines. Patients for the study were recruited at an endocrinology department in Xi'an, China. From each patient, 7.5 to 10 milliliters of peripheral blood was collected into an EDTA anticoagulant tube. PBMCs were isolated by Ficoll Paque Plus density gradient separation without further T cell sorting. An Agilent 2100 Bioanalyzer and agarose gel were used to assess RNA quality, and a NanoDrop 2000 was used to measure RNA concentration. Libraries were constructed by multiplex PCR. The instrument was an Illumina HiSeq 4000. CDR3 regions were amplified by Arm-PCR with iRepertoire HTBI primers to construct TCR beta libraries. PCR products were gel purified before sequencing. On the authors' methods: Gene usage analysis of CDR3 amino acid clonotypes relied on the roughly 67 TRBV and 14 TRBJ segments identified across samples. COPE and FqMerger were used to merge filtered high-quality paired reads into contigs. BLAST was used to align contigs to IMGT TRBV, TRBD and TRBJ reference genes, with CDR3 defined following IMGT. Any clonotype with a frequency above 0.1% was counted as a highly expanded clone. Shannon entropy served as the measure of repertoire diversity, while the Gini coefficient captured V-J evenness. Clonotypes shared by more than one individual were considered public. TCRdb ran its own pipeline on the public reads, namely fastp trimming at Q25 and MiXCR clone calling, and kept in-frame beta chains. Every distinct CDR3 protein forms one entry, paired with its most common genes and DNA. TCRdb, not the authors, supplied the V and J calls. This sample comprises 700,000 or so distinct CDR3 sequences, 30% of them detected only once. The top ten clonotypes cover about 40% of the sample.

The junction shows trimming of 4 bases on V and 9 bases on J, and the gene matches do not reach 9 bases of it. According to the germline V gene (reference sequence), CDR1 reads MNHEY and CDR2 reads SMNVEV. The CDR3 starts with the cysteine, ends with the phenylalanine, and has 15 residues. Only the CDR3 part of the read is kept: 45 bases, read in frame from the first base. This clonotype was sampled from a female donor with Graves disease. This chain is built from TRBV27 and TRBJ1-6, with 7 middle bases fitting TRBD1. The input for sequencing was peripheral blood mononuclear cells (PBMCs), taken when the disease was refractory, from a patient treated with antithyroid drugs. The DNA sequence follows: TGTGCCAGCAGTTACCGACAGGGTTGGCGTTCACCCCTCCACTTT. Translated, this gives CASSYRQGWRSPLHF.